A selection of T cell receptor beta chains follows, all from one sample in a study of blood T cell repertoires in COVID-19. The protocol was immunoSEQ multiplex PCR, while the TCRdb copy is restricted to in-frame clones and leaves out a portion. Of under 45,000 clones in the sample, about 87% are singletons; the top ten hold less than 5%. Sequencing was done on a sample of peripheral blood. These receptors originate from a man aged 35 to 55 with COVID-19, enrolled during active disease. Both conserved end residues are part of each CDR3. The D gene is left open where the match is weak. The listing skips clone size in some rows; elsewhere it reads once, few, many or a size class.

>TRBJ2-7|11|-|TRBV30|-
CAAGSRDEQYF
TGTGCCGCGGGAAGCAGGGACGAGCAGTACTTC
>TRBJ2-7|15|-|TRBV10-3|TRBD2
CAIRGSSGGFYEQYF
TGTGCCATCAGGGGGTCTAGCGGGGGATTCTACGAGCAGTACTTC
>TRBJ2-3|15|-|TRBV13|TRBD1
CASSLGQGLADTQYF
TGTGCCAGCAGCTTAGGACAGGGGCTGGCAGATACGCAGTATTTT
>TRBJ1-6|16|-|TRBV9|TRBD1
CASSATGGQINSPLHF
TGTGCCAGCAGCGCCACCGGGGGACAGATAAATTCACCCCTCCACTTT
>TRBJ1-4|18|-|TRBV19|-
CASTPRGVFDATNEKLFF
TGTGCCAGTACCCCCAGGGGAGTTTTTGATGCAACTAATGAAAAACTGTTTTTT
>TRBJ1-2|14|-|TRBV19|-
CASSIGGGNYGYTF
TGTGCCAGTAGTATCGGCGGGGGCAACTATGGCTACACCTTC
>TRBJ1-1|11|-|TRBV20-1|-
CSARDWSEAFF
TGCAGTGCTAGAGATTGGAGCGAAGCTTTCTTT
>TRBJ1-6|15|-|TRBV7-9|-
CASSFPTGGESPLHF
TGTGCCAGCAGCTTCCCGACCGGGGGAGAGTCACCCCTCCACTTT
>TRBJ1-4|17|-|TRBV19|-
CASSISPGWATNEKLFF
TGTGCCAGTAGTATCTCCCCAGGATGGGCAACTAATGAAAAACTGTTTTTT
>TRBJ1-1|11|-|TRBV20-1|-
CSARDRGRAFF
TGCAGTGCTAGAGATCGGGGAAGGGCTTTCTTT
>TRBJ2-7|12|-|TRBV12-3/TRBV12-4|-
CASSLIGGPQYF
TGTGCCAGCAGTTTGATAGGAGGACCGCAGTACTTC
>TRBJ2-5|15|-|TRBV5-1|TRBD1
CASSLETGVGETQYF
TGCGCCAGCAGCTTGGAAACAGGGGTGGGGGAGACCCAGTACTTC
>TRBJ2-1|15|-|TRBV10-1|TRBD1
CASSRIRGPANEQFF
TGCGCCAGCAGCAGAATCAGGGGGCCAGCCAATGAGCAGTTCTTC
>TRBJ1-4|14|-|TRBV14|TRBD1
CASSQGQGREKLFF
TGTGCCAGCAGCCAGGGACAGGGGCGCGAAAAACTGTTTTTT
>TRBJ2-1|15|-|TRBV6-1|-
CASSESLSSYNEQFF
TGTGCCAGCAGTGAGTCACTTAGCTCCTACAATGAGCAGTTCTTC
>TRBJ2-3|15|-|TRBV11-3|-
CASSQSGQNTDTQYF
TGTGCCAGCAGCCAATCGGGACAAAACACAGATACGCAGTATTTT
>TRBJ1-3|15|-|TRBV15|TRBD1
CATSRGDSHGNTIYF
TGTGCCACCAGCAGGGGGGACAGTCACGGAAACACCATATATTTT
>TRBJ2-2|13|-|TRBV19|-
CATNLRNTGELFF
TGTGCCACTAACTTGCGGAACACCGGGGAGCTGTTTTTT
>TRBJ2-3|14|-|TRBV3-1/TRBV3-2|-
CASSLGLYTDTQYF
TGTGCCAGCAGCCTAGGACTGTACACAGATACGCAGTATTTT
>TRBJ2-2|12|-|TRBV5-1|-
CASSLTVGELFF
TGCGCCAGCAGCTTGACAGTCGGGGAGCTGTTTTTT
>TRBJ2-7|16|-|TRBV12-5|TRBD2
CASGFLDSGNKGEQYF
TGTGCTAGTGGTTTTTTGGATAGCGGGAATAAAGGCGAGCAGTACTTC
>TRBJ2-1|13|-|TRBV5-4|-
CASGLADSNEQFF
TGTGCCAGTGGTCTGGCGGACTCCAATGAGCAGTTCTTC
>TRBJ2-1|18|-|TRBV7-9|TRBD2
CASSLGLAGGPSYNEQFF
TGTGCCAGCAGCTTAGGGCTAGCGGGAGGGCCCAGCTACAATGAGCAGTTCTTC
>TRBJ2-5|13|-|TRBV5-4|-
CASSSLGGETQYF
TGTGCCAGCAGCTCCCTCGGGGGTGAGACCCAGTACTTC
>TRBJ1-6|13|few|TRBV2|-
CASSRDTNSPLHF
TGTGCCAGCAGCCGGGACACTAATTCACCCCTCCACTTT
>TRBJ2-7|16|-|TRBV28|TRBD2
CASSLLTGLASHEQYF
TGTGCCAGCAGTTTACTAACGGGACTAGCGTCCCACGAGCAGTACTTC
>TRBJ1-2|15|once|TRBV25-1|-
CASSESGQLFRGYTF
TGTGCCAGCAGTGAATCAGGACAGCTCTTTAGGGGCTACACCTTC
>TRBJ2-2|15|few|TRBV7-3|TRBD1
CASSRQGENTGELFF
TGTGCCAGCAGCCGACAGGGCGAGAACACCGGGGAGCTGTTTTTT
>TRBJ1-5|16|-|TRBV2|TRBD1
CASSASGTGVDQPQHF
TGTGCCAGCAGTGCATCCGGGACAGGGGTTGACCAGCCCCAGCATTTT
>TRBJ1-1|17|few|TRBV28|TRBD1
CASRTSGQGARGTEAFF
TGTGCCAGCAGAACCTCCGGACAGGGGGCCAGGGGGACTGAAGCTTTCTTT
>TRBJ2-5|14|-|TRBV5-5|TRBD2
CASSLLGLGETQYF
TGTGCCAGCAGCTTGTTGGGACTAGGGGAGACCCAGTACTTC
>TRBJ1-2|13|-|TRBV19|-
CASSIFTGKGYTF
TGTGCCAGTAGTATTTTCACCGGGAAGGGCTACACCTTC
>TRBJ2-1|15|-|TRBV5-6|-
CASSFLSGDYNEQFF
TGTGCCAGCAGCTTCTTGAGCGGAGACTACAATGAGCAGTTCTTC
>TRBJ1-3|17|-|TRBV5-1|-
CASSPRPQGSSGNTIYF
TGCGCCAGCAGCCCCCGCCCTCAGGGGTCCTCTGGAAACACCATATATTTT
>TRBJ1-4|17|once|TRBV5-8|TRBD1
CASSSGARGLTNEKLFF
TGTGCCAGCAGCTCGGGAGCGAGGGGGCTTACTAATGAAAAACTGTTTTTT
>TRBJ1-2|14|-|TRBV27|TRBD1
CASSSQGARYGYTF
TGTGCCAGCAGTTCCCAGGGGGCGCGATATGGCTACACCTTC
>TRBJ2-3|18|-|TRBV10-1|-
CASKDPHRDLLLTDTQYF
TGCGCCAGCAAGGATCCCCACAGGGACCTTCTCCTCACAGATACGCAGTATTTT
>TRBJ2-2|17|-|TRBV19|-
CASRRQASTPNTGELFF
TGTGCCAGTAGAAGACAGGCGTCAACCCCGAACACCGGGGAGCTGTTTTTT
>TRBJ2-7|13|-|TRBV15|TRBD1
CATSREAGGLQYF
TGTGCCACCAGCAGAGAAGCAGGGGGCCTGCAGTACTTC
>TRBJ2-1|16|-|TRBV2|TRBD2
CASSARRTSEYNEQFF
TGTGCCAGCAGCGCCCGAAGGACTAGCGAGTACAATGAGCAGTTCTTC
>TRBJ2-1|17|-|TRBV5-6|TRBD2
CASSFSLAGGSYNEQFF
TGTGCCAGCAGCTTTAGTCTAGCGGGGGGATCCTACAATGAGCAGTTCTTC
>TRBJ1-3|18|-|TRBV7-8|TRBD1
CASSPEWTGEVFGNTIYF
TGTGCCAGCAGCCCGGAATGGACAGGGGAGGTGTTTGGAAACACCATATATTTT
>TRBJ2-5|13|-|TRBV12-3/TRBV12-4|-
CASSWTNQETQYF
TGTGCCAGCAGTTGGACTAATCAAGAGACCCAGTACTTC
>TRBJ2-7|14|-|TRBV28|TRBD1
CASSPRQGAYEQYF
TGTGCCAGCAGTCCCAGACAGGGGGCCTACGAGCAGTACTTC
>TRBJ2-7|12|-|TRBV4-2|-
CASSQVSGEQYF
TGTGCCAGCAGCCAAGTATCAGGCGAGCAGTACTTC
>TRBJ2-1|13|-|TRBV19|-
CASSPTGDNEQFF
TGTGCCAGTAGTCCAACAGGAGACAATGAGCAGTTCTTC